This record looks at one TCR beta chain sequence and its context. This clonotype occurred many times. The target of this receptor is not known. No base quality values were provided; no much bigger clone lies one nucleotide off. This sample is drawn from a study of blood T cells in healthy people across ages (dated by TCRdb to 2015 to 2017). Broadly, across the study: Template switching captured roughly one uniquely barcoded TCR beta cDNA molecule per two T cells in model experiments. Age-related changes in TCR beta repertoire diversity were measured in the study by deep sequencing normalized with unique cDNA molecular identifiers. The donors were split into four age groups: young (average approximately 16 years), middle-aged (more than 35), aged (over 55) and long-lived (over 80). To avoid experimental bias, donors of different ages were distributed randomly across sequencing lanes. The study analyzed two additional independent replicas of 1 million unique cDNA reads from the same blood draw for two donors, one aged 18 to 30 and one aged 80 or older.

The paper's findings and limits, for the study overall: As age increased, observed TCR beta diversity per million T cells dropped in a roughly linear way, and a significant reduction was already evident by age 40. The long-lived group showed more naive CD4+ T cells, fewer expanded clones and increased TCR diversity than the aged group, suggesting age selection. Estimates of total diversity from one million sequenced T cells were regarded as lower bounds and underestimates. Because profiling used bulk unsorted PBMCs, naive and antigen-experienced compartments could not be compared conclusively. The percentage of naive T cells measured by flow cytometry correlated strongly with observed TCR beta diversity. Because the CMV infection status of the donors was unknown, age-related changes in expanded clonotypes may potentially have been confounded.

Receptors were amplified or captured by 5' RACE. The run used an Illumina HiSeq 2500. A second PCR of roughly 6 to 12 cycles was run with a J-beta primer mix and a sample-barcoded 5' primer. A unique molecular identifier was introduced onto each TCR beta cDNA molecule by a template-switch 5' adaptor carrying 12 random nucleotides. Each sample yielded at least 2.5 million CDR3-containing paired-end reads. All of the RNA was converted into first-strand cDNA using the Mint cDNA synthesis kit, with a TRBC-specific oligonucleotide serving as the primer. After uracil-DNA glycosylase treatment, a first 18-cycle PCR used universal primers M1SS and BC2_uni_R on all cDNA. The original pipeline was this. Each sample was normalized by randomly selecting 1 million high-quality reads, each carrying a distinct molecular identifier. Reads with shared molecular identifiers were discarded instead of being binned into consensus sequences. CDR3 identification, clonotype clustering and error correction used MiTCR with a Q25 quality threshold and the strictest error-elimination algorithm. A nonparametric unseen species model with Euler transformation was used to estimate a lower bound on total TCR beta diversity. The public reads were reprocessed in TCRdb via fastp at Q25 and MiXCR, keeping in-frame beta chains. Rows merge per CDR3 protein into single entries with the most common DNA and genes. For this entry, the V and J calls and clone size follow TCRdb and not the study's own pipeline. Counted in this sample were roughly 700,000 distinct CDR3 sequences; approximately 30% of them appeared once. Approximately 15% of the sample belongs to the ten largest clones.

The approximately 41 donors, aged about 6 to 95 years, were systemically healthy Caucasian individuals from Russia. Each donor gave 9.5 to 10 milliliters of peripheral blood, drawn into EDTA-treated Vacutainer tubes. Ficoll-Paque density-gradient centrifugation was used to isolate PBMCs, with at least 6.5 million obtained per sample. Total RNA was extracted from PBMCs with Trizol reagent, with at least 6 micrograms obtained per sample. For every donor, an aliquot of PBMCs went through flow cytometry to measure the percentages of naive CD45RAhigh/CD27high T cells. The CDR3 runs 16 residues from the cysteine to the phenylalanine. The retained sequence is limited to the CDR3, 48 bases, with the frame set at the first base. The germline V gene gives CDR1 as SGHDN and CDR2 as FVKESK. Trimming takes 4 bases off V and 3 bases off J; junction bases not matched to a gene: 11.

Recombination linked TRBV14 to TRBJ2-7, with TRBD1 identical over 8 junction bases. This receptor was taken from an elderly woman in good health. Donor details come from another sample of the same person, matched by shared clones. Sequenced input: blood. The CDR3 loop reads CASSPDRDGLHYEQYF. The DNA is TGTGCCAGCAGCCCGGACAGGGATGGGCTCCACTACGAGCAGTACTTC.